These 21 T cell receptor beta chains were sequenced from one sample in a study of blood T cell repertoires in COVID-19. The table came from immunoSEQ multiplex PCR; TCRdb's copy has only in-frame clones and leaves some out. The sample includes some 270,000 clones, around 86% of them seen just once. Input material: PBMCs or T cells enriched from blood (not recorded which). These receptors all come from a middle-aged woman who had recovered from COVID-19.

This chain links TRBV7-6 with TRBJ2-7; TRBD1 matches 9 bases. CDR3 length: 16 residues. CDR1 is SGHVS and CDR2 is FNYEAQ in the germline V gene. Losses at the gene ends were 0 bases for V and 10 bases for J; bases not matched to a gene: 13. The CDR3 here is CASSLAPGQGSNSQYF. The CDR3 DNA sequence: TGTGCCAGCAGCTTAGCCCCCGGACAGGGGTCGAATTCCCAGTACTTC.

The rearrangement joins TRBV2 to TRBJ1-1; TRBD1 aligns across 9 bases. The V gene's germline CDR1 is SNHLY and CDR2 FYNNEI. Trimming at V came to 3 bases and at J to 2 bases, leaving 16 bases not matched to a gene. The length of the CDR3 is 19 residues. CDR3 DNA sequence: TGTGCCAGCAGTGATATTAAGCGGACAGGGGCGACACTTAACACTGAAGCTTTCTTT. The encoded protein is CASSDIKRTGATLNTEAFF.

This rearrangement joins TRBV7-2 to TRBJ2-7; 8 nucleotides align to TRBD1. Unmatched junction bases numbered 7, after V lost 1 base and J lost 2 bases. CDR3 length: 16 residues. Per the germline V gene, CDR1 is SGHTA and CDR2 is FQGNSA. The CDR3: CASSLDALQGAYEQYF. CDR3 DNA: TGTGCCAGCAGCTTAGACGCTTTACAGGGGGCCTACGAGCAGTACTTC. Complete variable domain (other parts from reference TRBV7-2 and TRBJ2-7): GAGVSQSPSNKVTEKGKDVELRCDPISGHTALYWYRQSLGQGLEFLIYFQGNSAPDKSGLPSDRFSAERTGGSVSTLTIQRTQQEDSAVYLCASSLDALQGAYEQYFGPGTRLTVT.

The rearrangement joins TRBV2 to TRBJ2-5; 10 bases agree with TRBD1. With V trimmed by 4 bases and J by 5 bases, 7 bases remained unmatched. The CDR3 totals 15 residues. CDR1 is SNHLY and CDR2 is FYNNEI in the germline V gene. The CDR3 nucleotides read TGTGCCAGCAGTGCTGACAGGGGGCGAGGCGAGACCCAGTACTTC. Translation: CASSADRGRGETQYF.

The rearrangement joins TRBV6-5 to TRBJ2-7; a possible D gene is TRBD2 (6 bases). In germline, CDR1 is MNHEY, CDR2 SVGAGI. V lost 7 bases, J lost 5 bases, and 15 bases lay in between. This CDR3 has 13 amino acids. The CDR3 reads CASTVASDNEQYF. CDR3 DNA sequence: TGTGCCAGCACGGTGGCTAGCGATAACGAGCAGTACTTC.

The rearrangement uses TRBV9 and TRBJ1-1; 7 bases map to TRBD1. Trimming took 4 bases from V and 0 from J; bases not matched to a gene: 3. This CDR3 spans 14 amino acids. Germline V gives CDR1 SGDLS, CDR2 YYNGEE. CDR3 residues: CASSPGQLNTEAFF. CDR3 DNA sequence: TGTGCCAGCAGCCCGGGACAGCTGAACACTGAAGCTTTCTTT.

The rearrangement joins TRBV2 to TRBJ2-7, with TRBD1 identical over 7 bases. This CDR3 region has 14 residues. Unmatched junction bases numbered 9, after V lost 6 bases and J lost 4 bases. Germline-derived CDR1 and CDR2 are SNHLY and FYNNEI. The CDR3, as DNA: TGTGCCAGCAGGGGGGACAGAAGTCTTTACGAGCAGTACTTC. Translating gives CASRGDRSLYEQYF.

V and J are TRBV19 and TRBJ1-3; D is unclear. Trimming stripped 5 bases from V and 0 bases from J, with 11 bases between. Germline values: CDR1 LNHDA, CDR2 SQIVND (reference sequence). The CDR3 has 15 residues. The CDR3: CASSPTRLSGNTIYF. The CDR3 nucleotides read TGTGCCAGTAGTCCTACTCGTCTCTCTGGAAACACCATATATTTT.

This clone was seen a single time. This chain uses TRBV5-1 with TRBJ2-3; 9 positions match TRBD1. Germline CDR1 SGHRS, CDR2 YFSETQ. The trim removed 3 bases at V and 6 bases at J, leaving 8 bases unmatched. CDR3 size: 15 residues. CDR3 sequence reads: CASSSGQGKVDTQYF. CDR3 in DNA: TGCGCCAGCAGCTCGGGACAGGGAAAGGTGGATACGCAGTATTTT.

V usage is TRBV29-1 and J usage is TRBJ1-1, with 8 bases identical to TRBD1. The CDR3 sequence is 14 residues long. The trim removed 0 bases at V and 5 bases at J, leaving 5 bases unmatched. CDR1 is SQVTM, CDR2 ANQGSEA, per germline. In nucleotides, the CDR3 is TGCAGCGTTGAAGACCCAGGGGGCTTAACTGAAGCTTTCTTT. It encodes CSVEDPGGLTEAFF.

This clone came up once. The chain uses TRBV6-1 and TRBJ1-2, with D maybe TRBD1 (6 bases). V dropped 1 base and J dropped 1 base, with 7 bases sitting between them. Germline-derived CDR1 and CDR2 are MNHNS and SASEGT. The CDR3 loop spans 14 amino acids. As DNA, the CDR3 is TGTGCCAGCAGTGAAGGGACAGTTAACTATGGCTACACCTTC. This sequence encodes CASSEGTVNYGYTF.

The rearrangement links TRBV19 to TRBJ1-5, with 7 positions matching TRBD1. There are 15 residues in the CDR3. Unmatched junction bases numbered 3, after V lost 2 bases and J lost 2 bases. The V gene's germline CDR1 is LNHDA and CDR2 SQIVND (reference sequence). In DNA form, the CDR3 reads TGTGCCAGTAGTATACTCGGACAGGGCAATCAGCCCCAGCATTTT. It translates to CASSILGQGNQPQHF.

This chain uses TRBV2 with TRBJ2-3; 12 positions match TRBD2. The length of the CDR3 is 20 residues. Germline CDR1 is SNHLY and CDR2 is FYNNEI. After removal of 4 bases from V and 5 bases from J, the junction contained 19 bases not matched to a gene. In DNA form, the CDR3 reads TGTGCCAGCAGTGCATTTCCCCTGTGGGCTAGCGGGAGGGCCGGAGATACGCAGTATTTT. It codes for CASSAFPLWASGRAGDTQYF. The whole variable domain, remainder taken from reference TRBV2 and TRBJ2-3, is EPEVTQTPSHQVTQMGQEVILRCVPISNHLYFYWYRQILGQKVEFLVSFYNNEISEKSEIFDDQFSVERPDGSNFTLKIRSTKLEDSAMYFCASSAFPLWASGRAGDTQYFGPGTRLTVL.

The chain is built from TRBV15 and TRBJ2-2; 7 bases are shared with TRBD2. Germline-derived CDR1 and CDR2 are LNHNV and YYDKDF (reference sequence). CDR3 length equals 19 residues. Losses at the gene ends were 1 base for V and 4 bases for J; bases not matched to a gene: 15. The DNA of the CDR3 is TGTGCCACCAGCAGAGGGGCTGGGCTAGCGGACGGGGGCACCGGGGAGCTGTTTTTT. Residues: CATSRGAGLADGGTGELFF.

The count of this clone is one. The CDR3 sequence: CASSDPSYNEQFF. CDR3 coding DNA: TGTGCCAGCAGTGACCCCAGCTACAATGAGCAGTTCTTC. The V gene is TRBV2, the J gene TRBJ2-1; no firm D call. Trimming left V 3 bases short and J 3 bases short, with 6 bases between. There are 13 residues in the CDR3. Looked up from germline, CDR1 is SNHLY and CDR2 is FYNNEI.

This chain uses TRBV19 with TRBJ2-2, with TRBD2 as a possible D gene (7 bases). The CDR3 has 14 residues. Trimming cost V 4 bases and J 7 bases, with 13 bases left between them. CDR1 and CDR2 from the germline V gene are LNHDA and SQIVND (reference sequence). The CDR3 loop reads CASSTTGGSGELFF. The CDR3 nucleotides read TGTGCCAGTAGTACGACGGGGGGCAGCGGGGAGCTGTTTTTT.

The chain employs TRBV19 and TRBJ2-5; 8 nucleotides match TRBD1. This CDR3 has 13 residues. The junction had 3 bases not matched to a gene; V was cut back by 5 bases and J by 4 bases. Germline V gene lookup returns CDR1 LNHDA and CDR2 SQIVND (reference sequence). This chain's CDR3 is CASSPDRGETQYF. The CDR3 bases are TGTGCCAGTAGTCCAGACAGGGGAGAGACCCAGTACTTC.

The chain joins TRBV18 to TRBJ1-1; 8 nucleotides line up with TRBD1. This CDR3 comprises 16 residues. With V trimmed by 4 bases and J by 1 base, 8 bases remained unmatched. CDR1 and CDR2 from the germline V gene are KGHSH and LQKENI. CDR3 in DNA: TGTGCCAGCTCACTACGACAGGGGCTTACGAACACTGAAGCTTTCTTT. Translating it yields CASSLRQGLTNTEAFF. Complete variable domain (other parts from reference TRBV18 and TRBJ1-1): NAGVMQNPRHLVRRRGQEARLRCSPMKGHSHVYWYRQLPEEGLKFMVYLQKENIIDESGMPKERFSAEFPKEGPSILRIQQVVRGDSAAYFCASSLRQGLTNTEAFFGQGTRLTVV.

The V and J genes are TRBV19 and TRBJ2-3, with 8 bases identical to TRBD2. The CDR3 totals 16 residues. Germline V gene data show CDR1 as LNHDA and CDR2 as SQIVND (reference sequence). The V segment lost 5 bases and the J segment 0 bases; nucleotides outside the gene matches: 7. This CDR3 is CASSGESGRSTDTQYF. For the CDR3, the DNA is TGTGCCAGTAGTGGGGAGAGCGGGAGAAGCACAGATACGCAGTATTTT.

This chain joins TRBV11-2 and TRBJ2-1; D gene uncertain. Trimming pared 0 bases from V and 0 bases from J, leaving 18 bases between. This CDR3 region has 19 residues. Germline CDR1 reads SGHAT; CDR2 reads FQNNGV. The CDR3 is CASSLEPPLTVRSYNEQFF. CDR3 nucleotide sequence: TGTGCCAGCAGCTTAGAACCACCCCTTACGGTACGCTCCTACAATGAGCAGTTCTTC.

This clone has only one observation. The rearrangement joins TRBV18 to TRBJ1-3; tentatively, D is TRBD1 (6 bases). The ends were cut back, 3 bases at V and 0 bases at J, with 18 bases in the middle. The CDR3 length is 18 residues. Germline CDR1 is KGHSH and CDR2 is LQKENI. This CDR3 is CASSPLGTGSGSGNTIYF. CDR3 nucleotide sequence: TGTGCCAGCTCACCTTTGGGAACAGGGTCTGGCTCTGGAAACACCATATATTTT.